This TCR beta chain was profiled in a study of regulatory T cells in long-lasting Graves disease. Time point reported: newly diagnosed GD, antithyroid drugs for less than 3 months. There was RNA extracted from PBMCs, and the TCR library was made from it. HTBI primers from iRepertoire and Arm-PCR of CDR3 regions yielded the TCR beta libraries. One entry per CDR3 protein results from TCRdb running MiXCR on the multiplex PCR reads. The sample contains hundreds of thousands of distinct CDR3 sequences, about 16% of which appear only once. Looked up from germline, CDR1 is SGHAT and CDR2 is FQNNGV. Trimming shortened V by 3 bases and J by 5 bases, and 13 bases separated the two germline ends. The CDR3 sequence is 14 residues long. This sample also belongs to another study, concerning T cells in Graves' hyperthyroidism and ophthalmopathy. From that report: Primed by the HTBI set, a first-round RT-PCR was run on the TCR CDR3.

The chain joins TRBV11-2 to TRBJ1-1; TRBD1 is a possible D gene (6 bases). The clonotype originates from a young man with Graves disease. The starting material was peripheral blood mononuclear cells (PBMCs), obtained at new diagnosis, from a patient treated with antithyroid drugs. The CDR3 sequence: CASSFLSRGTEAFF. The CDR3 DNA sequence: TGTGCCAGCAGCTTTTTGAGCAGGGGTACTGAAGCTTTCTTT.